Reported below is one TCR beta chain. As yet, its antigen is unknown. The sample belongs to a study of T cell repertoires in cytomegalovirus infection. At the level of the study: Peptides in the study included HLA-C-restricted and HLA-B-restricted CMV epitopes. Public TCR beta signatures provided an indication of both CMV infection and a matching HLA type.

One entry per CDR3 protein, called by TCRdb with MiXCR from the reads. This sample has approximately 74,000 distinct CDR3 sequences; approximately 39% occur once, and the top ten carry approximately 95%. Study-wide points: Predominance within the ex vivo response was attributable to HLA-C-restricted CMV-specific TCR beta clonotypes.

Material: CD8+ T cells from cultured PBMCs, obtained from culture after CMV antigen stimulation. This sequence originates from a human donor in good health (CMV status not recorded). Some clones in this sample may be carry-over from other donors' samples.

The CDR3 region is CASSFGTKNNEQFF. The CDR3 coding sequence is TGTGCCAGCAGTTTTGGGACTAAAAACAATGAGCAGTTCTTC. V and J are TRBV27 and TRBJ2-1, with 7 positions matching TRBD2. Germline assignment: CDR1 MNHEY and CDR2 SMNVEV (reference sequence). J was trimmed by 5 bases and V by 3 bases; bases with no gene match: 4. The length of the CDR3 is 14 residues.